The clone carrying this T cell receptor (beta chain) was seen at least ten times. The J segment lost 2 bases and the V segment lost 0 bases, leaving 5 bases of the junction unmatched. In germline, CDR1 is DFQATT, CDR2 SNEGSKA (reference sequence). The CDR3 is 15 residues long. The data belong to a study of neurological immune-mediated disorders. TCRdb independently ran MiXCR on the 5' RACE reads; one entry per CDR3 protein. This table holds 55,000 to 65,000 distinct CDR3 sequences, around 3.8% found once. This clonotype originated in a woman aged 45 to 65 with multiple sclerosis. The chain is built from TRBV20-1 and TRBJ2-5, with 8 bases fitting TRBD1. The specimen sequenced was PBMCs. The DNA of the CDR3 is TGCAGTGCTAGAGATTCAACAGGGGGTCAAGAGACCCAGTACTTC. It codes for CSARDSTGGQETQYF.